The 30 T cell receptor beta chains given below trace back to one sample, sequenced in a study of cytomegalovirus exposure and HLA in healthy donors. The protocol was immunoSEQ multiplex PCR, while the TCRdb copy is restricted to in-frame clones and leaves out a portion. The sample includes about 200,000 clones, roughly 83% of them seen just once. Sequenced input: PBMCs. All receptors come from a woman aged 18 to 35 in good health and CMV-seronegative.

The J gene is TRBJ2-7, the V gene TRBV7-8; tentatively, D is TRBD2 (5 bases). The CDR3 runs 12 residues. Between the trimmed V and J ends, which lost 5 bases and 6 bases, there was a span of 11 bases. Germline loops: CDR1 SGHVS, CDR2 FQNEAQ. The CDR3 coding sequence is TGTGCCAGCAGCGTTACTCGGGGCGAGCAGTACTTC. Residues: CASSVTRGEQYF.

On this clone: Other DNA sequences in this specimen translate into the identical CDR3. The rearrangement joins TRBV6-1 to TRBJ2-7; D is unclear. In germline, CDR1 is MNHNS, CDR2 SASEGT. Trimming left V 4 bases short and J 2 bases short, with 9 bases between. The CDR3 is 13 residues long. In nucleotides, the CDR3 is TGTGCCAGCAGTGTAGGCCAGGCCTACGAGCAGTACTTC. Protein product: CASSVGQAYEQYF.

The chain has TRBV10-1 and TRBJ2-7, with D possibly TRBD1 on 5 matching bases. Germline CDR1 is WNHNN and CDR2 is SYGVQD (reference sequence). This CDR3 has 13 amino acids. Deletions cut 2 bases from V and 0 bases from J, with 5 bases between. CDR3 in amino acids: CASSEGHSYEQYF. The CDR3 nucleotides read TGCGCCAGCAGTGAGGGACACTCCTACGAGCAGTACTTC.

As regards this clone: The sample holds other DNA sequences that translate to the same CDR3. V is TRBV6-5 and J is TRBJ1-6, with 9 bases fitting TRBD1. This CDR3 has 14 amino acids. Unmatched junction bases numbered 4, after V lost 5 bases and J lost 8 bases. In germline, CDR1 is MNHEY, CDR2 SVGAGI. The CDR3 region is CASSRTGADSPLHF. The CDR3 DNA reads as TGTGCCAGCAGTAGGACAGGGGCGGATTCACCCCTCCACTTT.

This chain joins TRBV30 and TRBJ2-7; TRBD2 is a possible D gene (5 bases). The CDR3 sequence is 13 residues long. Germline loops: CDR1 GTSNPN, CDR2 SVGIG (reference sequence). V was cut by 3 bases and J by 0 bases, with 9 bases left in between. The CDR3 spells CAWRPGSSYEQYF. DNA for the CDR3: TGTGCCTGGAGACCGGGGAGCTCCTACGAGCAGTACTTC.

The V and J genes are TRBV9 and TRBJ2-3; the D gene is possibly TRBD1 (7 bases). V gave up 4 bases and J gave up 4 bases, with 10 bases separating them. The CDR3 spans 13 residues. From germline, CDR1 is SGDLS and CDR2 YYNGEE. CDR3 sequence reads: CASSPGGSDTQYF. The DNA for the CDR3 is TGTGCCAGCAGCCCAGGGGGGTCAGATACGCAGTATTTT.

The V gene is TRBV2, the J gene TRBJ1-1, with 8 positions matching TRBD1. The CDR3 is made up of 13 amino acids. The germline CDR1 and CDR2 sequences are SNHLY and FYNNEI. V trimming: 6 bases; J trimming: 4 bases; junction bases outside the gene matches: 4. In nucleotides, the CDR3 is TGTGCCAGCAGATACGACAGGGGCACTGAAGCTTTCTTT. Protein sequence: CASRYDRGTEAFF.

This chain uses TRBV28 with TRBJ1-4; D remains ambiguous. Between the trimmed V and J ends, which lost 5 bases and 8 bases, there was a span of 9 bases. The CDR3 extends over 12 amino acids. The germline V gene encodes CDR1 MDHEN and CDR2 SYDVKM. The CDR3 nucleotides read TGTGCCAGCAGTCAACTCAGAGAAAAACTGTTTTTT. Protein product: CASSQLREKLFF.

This chain uses TRBV19 with TRBJ1-1; D may be TRBD1 (5 bases). The germline V and J ends were trimmed by 6 bases and 4 bases, with 15 bases remaining between them. The CDR3 spans 14 residues. Germline V lookup: CDR1 LNHDA, CDR2 SQIVND (reference sequence). The CDR3 protein is CASRATKGFTEAFF. The CDR3 bases are TGTGCCAGTAGGGCAACTAAGGGGTTCACTGAAGCTTTCTTT.

J is TRBJ1-1 and V is TRBV5-1; no definite D call. V gave up 4 bases and J gave up 0 bases, with 13 bases separating them. The length of the CDR3 is 15 residues. Per the germline V gene, CDR1 is SGHRS and CDR2 is YFSETQ. The CDR3 sequence is CASSEQHTLNTEAFF. The CDR3 region has the DNA TGCGCCAGCAGCGAGCAGCATACCCTGAACACTGAAGCTTTCTTT.

This clone was seen a single time. The chain joins TRBV5-1 to TRBJ2-7, with 11 bases matching TRBD2. Germline lookup yields CDR1 SGHRS and CDR2 YFSETQ. The CDR3 has 14 amino acids. Trimming cost V 3 bases and J 4 bases; bases outside gene matches: 3. Here the CDR3 reads CASSYSGRAYEQYF. The CDR3 DNA sequence: TGCGCCAGCAGCTATAGCGGGAGGGCATACGAGCAGTACTTC.

The rearrangement joins TRBV29-1 to TRBJ2-7, with 10 nucleotides matching TRBD2. The trim removed 4 bases at V and 2 bases at J, leaving 8 bases unmatched. Germline V lookup: CDR1 SQVTM, CDR2 ANQGSEA. This CDR3 comprises 15 residues. CDR3 nucleotides: TGCAGCGTTGTGGGTGGTCTAGCGGGAGCCTACGAGCAGTACTTC. The encoded protein is CSVVGGLAGAYEQYF.

The chain carries TRBV10-3 and TRBJ2-7, with D uncertain. The CDR3 is 12 amino acids. V lost 6 bases and J lost 3, with 9 bases in between. Germline V gene lookup returns CDR1 ENHRY and CDR2 SYGVKD. CDR3 protein: CAISESYYEQYF. The CDR3 nucleotides are TGTGCCATCAGCGAGAGCTACTACGAGCAGTACTTC.

V is TRBV7-9 and J is TRBJ2-7; 7 bases line up with TRBD1. Unmatched junction bases numbered 8, after V lost 3 bases and J lost 3 bases. The CDR3 length is 15 residues. Per germline, CDR1 SEHNR and CDR2 FQNEAQ (reference sequence). The CDR3 sequence is CASSFEGALLYEQYF. As DNA, the CDR3 is TGTGCCAGCAGCTTCGAGGGGGCTCTCCTCTACGAGCAGTACTTC.

The chain carries TRBV5-1 and TRBJ2-1; D may match TRBD1 or TRBD2 (5 bases each). Trimming stripped 5 bases from V and 4 bases from J, with 19 bases between. The germline CDR1 and CDR2 sequences are SGHRS and YFSETQ. The CDR3 runs to 16 residues. The CDR3 spells CASRTGTPPGYNEQFF. CDR3 nucleotides: TGCGCCAGCAGAACCGGGACCCCACCGGGATACAATGAGCAGTTCTTC.

V gene TRBV13 combines with J gene TRBJ2-1; no clear D gene. The ends were cut back, 1 base at V and 9 bases at J, with 7 bases in the middle. The CDR3 runs to 12 residues. Germline CDR1 is PRHDT and CDR2 is FYEKMQ (reference sequence). This chain's CDR3 is CASSLAPGEQFF. The CDR3 nucleotides read TGTGCCAGCAGCTTAGCACCGGGTGAGCAGTTCTTC.

This clone was observed a handful of times. This rearrangement joins TRBV27 to TRBJ2-7; D ambiguous. The CDR3 has 15 residues. Trimming cost V 6 bases and J 0 bases, with 15 bases left between them. Looked up from germline, CDR1 is MNHEY and CDR2 is SMNVEV (reference sequence). The CDR3 nucleotides read TGTGCCAGCAGACGTCAGGTCTTCAGCTCCTACGAGCAGTACTTC. Protein: CASRRQVFSSYEQYF.

The chain combines TRBV7-9 with TRBJ2-7; D is unresolved. Trimming took off 4 bases at V and 1 base at J, with 14 bases between the two ends. The germline V gene has CDR1 SEHNR and CDR2 FQNEAQ (reference sequence). The CDR3 covers 15 residues. The CDR3 DNA reads TGTGCCAGCAGCTCGGTTCCGGGTCCGTCCTACGAGCAGTACTTC. Its translation is CASSSVPGPSYEQYF. Complete variable domain (other parts from reference TRBV7-9 and TRBJ2-7): DTGVSQNPRHKITKRGQNVTFRCDPISEHNRLYWYRQTLGQGPEFLTYFQNEAQLEKSRLLSDRFSAERPKGSFSTLEIQRTEQGDSAMYLCASSSVPGPSYEQYFGPGTRLTVT.

The chain joins TRBV30 to TRBJ2-5; D may be TRBD1 or TRBD2 (5 bases each). V gave up 5 bases and J gave up 1 base, with 11 bases separating them. The CDR3 runs to 13 residues. Per the germline V gene, CDR1 is GTSNPN and CDR2 is SVGIG (reference sequence). CDR3 coding DNA: TGTGCCTGGGGGGGTTCCGTCCAAGAGACCCAGTACTTC. As protein: CAWGGSVQETQYF.

V gene TRBV27 combines with J gene TRBJ2-1; TRBD2 aligns across 12 bases. V was clipped by 4 bases and J by 4 bases; unmatched bases: 8. This CDR3 has 17 amino acids. The germline CDR1 and CDR2 sequences are MNHEY and SMNVEV (reference sequence). This chain's CDR3 is CASSSRLAGVVYNEQFF. The CDR3 coding sequence is TGTGCCAGCAGTTCACGACTAGCGGGAGTGGTATACAATGAGCAGTTCTTC.

There are a few counts of this clone. This chain's CDR3 is CSVARGDTEAFF. The CDR3 coding sequence is TGCAGCGTAGCCCGCGGGGACACTGAAGCTTTCTTT. This rearrangement joins TRBV29-1 to TRBJ1-1; D unclear. The CDR3 has 12 amino acids. Trimming stripped 6 bases from V and 3 bases from J, with 11 bases between. Germline CDR1 is SQVTM and CDR2 is ANQGSEA.

This chain links TRBV28 with TRBJ1-2, with TRBD1 matching 7 bases. The trim removed 8 bases at V and 4 bases at J, leaving 10 bases unmatched. This CDR3 contains 14 residues. The V gene's germline CDR1 is MDHEN and CDR2 SYDVKM. Written as DNA, the CDR3 is TGTGCCAGCGAGCATGACAGGGAGGGCTATGGCTACACCTTC. This encodes CASEHDREGYGYTF.

V usage is TRBV5-1 and J usage is TRBJ2-2, with TRBD1 matching 12 bases. The CDR3 runs to 18 residues. Germline V gene data show CDR1 as SGHRS and CDR2 as YFSETQ. Trimming took 4 bases from V and 2 from J; bases not matched to a gene: 9. CDR3 bases: TGCGCCAGCAGCAGGCTCGGGACAGGGGGCAGTAACACCGGGGAGCTGTTTTTT. Translated: CASSRLGTGGSNTGELFF.

The chain carries TRBV28 and TRBJ2-2; D call uncertain. The CDR3 length is 12 residues. V lost 10 bases, J lost 3 bases, and 9 bases lay in between. The germline gives CDR1 MDHEN, CDR2 SYDVKM. The CDR3 region is CATDKDTGELFF. CDR3 in DNA: TGTGCCACCGACAAAGACACCGGGGAGCTGTTTTTT.

This chain joins TRBV27 and TRBJ2-7; D call uncertain. The V and J ends lost 5 bases and 2 bases respectively, with 4 bases between them. From germline, CDR1 is MNHEY and CDR2 SMNVEV (reference sequence). The CDR3 covers 11 residues. CDR3 nucleotides: TGTGCCAGCAGTCCCCCCTACGAGCAGTACTTC. Translated: CASSPPYEQYF.

This chain connects TRBV29-1 to TRBJ1-3; D may be TRBD1 (6 bases). The CDR3 loop spans 15 amino acids. The germline V gene encodes CDR1 SQVTM and CDR2 ANQGSEA. Trimming pared 0 bases from V and 4 bases from J, leaving 13 bases between. The CDR3 loop is CSVEDGQRQGNTIYF. CDR3 sequence (DNA): TGCAGCGTTGAAGATGGACAGCGCCAAGGAAACACCATATATTTT.

The chain combines TRBV29-1 with TRBJ1-1; D gene uncertain. This CDR3 spans 11 amino acids. Germline CDR1 and CDR2: SQVTM and ANQGSEA. V lost 7 bases to trimming and J lost 6 bases, with 12 bases between them. The CDR3 sequence is CSGGPLAEAFF. CDR3 sequence (DNA): TGCAGCGGAGGACCTCTCGCTGAAGCTTTCTTT.

This clone has just a few counts. The chain recombines TRBV21-1 with TRBJ1-2; TRBD1 is the table's D call, not checked against the DNA. TRBV21-1 is described as a pseudogene. This CDR3 has 11 residues. This CDR3 is CAIHQVPGNTF. CDR3 nucleotides: TGTGCTATACACCAGGTTCCTGGAAACACCTTC.

The rearrangement uses TRBV6-1 and TRBJ1-5, with D perhaps TRBD1 (5 bases). V gave up 3 bases and J gave up 2 bases, with 11 bases separating them. This CDR3 is 15 amino acids long. Germline CDR1 MNHNS, CDR2 SASEGT. CDR3 region: CASSEGRVGNQPQHF. CDR3 sequence (DNA): TGTGCCAGCAGTGAGGGCAGGGTCGGCAATCAGCCCCAGCATTTT.

The rearrangement joins TRBV5-1 to TRBJ1-2, with a weak D call TRBD1 (5 bases). The germline V gene has CDR1 SGHRS and CDR2 YFSETQ. Trimming removed 3 bases at V and 4 bases at J, with 16 bases between. The CDR3 has 15 amino acids. Here the CDR3 DNA reads TGCGCCAGCAGCTCCGGAATAAGACAGTTCTATGGCTACACCTTC. Protein product: CASSSGIRQFYGYTF.